These 7 T cell receptor beta chains originate from one sample sequenced in a study of shared clonotypes between healthy human individuals. Sequencing used immunoSEQ multiplex PCR; TCRdb keeps in-frame clones, though not all of them. The table records more than 1 million clones, about four fifths of them present only once. Sequencing used memory CD4+ T cells from PBMCs. The subset is: CD45RA-negative fraction. These receptors were collected from a young man in good health. Some clones in this sample may be carry-over from other donors' samples.

The chain couples TRBV25-1 to TRBJ2-1; 8 nucleotides line up with TRBD2. Trimming at V came to 2 bases and at J to 6 bases, leaving 3 bases not matched to a gene. Germline V gives CDR1 MGHDK, CDR2 SYGVNS. The length of the CDR3 is 14 residues. The CDR3 nucleotides are TGTGCCAGCAGTGAAAGCGGGAGTCCCAATGAGCAGTTCTTC. This encodes CASSESGSPNEQFF.

This clone was counted a single time. V is TRBV28 and J is TRBJ2-1; 11 bases map to TRBD2. This CDR3 spans 17 amino acids. The V gene's germline CDR1 is MDHEN and CDR2 SYDVKM. V trimming: 6 bases; J trimming: 7 bases; junction bases outside the gene matches: 14. CDR3 loop: CASSLPGRTSGRNEQFF. For the CDR3, the DNA is TGTGCCAGCAGCCTTCCGGGCCGAACTAGCGGGAGAAATGAGCAGTTCTTC.

The chain recombines TRBV28 with TRBJ2-4; 7 nucleotides match TRBD1. Germline V gives CDR1 MDHEN, CDR2 SYDVKM. With V trimmed by 5 bases and J by 5 bases, 9 bases remained unmatched. This CDR3 region has 15 residues. The CDR3: CASSRQGVYENIQYF. CDR3 in DNA: TGTGCCAGCAGTAGGCAGGGGGTTTACGAAAACATTCAGTACTTC.

This clone appeared many times. The chain combines TRBV28 with TRBJ2-4; maybe TRBD2 (6 bases). CDR1 and CDR2 from the germline V gene are MDHEN and SYDVKM. Trimming removed 3 bases at V and 2 bases at J, with 8 bases between. The CDR3 sequence is 14 residues long. The CDR3, as DNA: TGTGCCAGCAGTTTCGGAGGGTCCAAAAACATTCAGTACTTC. Translation gives CASSFGGSKNIQYF.

This clone was seen just once. The chain links TRBV5-4 to TRBJ2-5; 9 bases align to TRBD1. J gave up 7 bases and V 5 bases, and 9 bases lay outside the gene matches. The CDR3 extends over 14 amino acids. CDR1 is SGHNT and CDR2 is YYREEE in the germline V gene (reference sequence). The CDR3 reads CASSQLDRGGTQYF. CDR3 DNA sequence: TGTGCCAGCAGTCAGCTGGACAGGGGAGGGACCCAGTACTTC.

This chain joins TRBV11-2 and TRBJ2-1; 7 bases agree with TRBD2. Germline V CDR1 and CDR2: SGHAT, FQNNGV. This CDR3 has 14 amino acids. V shed 5 bases and J 5 bases; nucleotides not matched to a gene: 6. CDR3 in amino acids: CASSRTRGNNEQFF. In DNA, the CDR3 is TGTGCCAGCAGCCGGACTAGAGGGAACAATGAGCAGTTCTTC.

This rearrangement joins TRBV7-3 to TRBJ2-1; 9 bases are a match to TRBD1. This CDR3 spans 15 amino acids. V lost 5 bases and J lost 9; bases outside the gene matches: 11. Germline V gene lookup returns CDR1 SGHTA and CDR2 FQGTGA. The CDR3 nucleotides read TGTGCCAGCAGCCCCGGGACAGGGTCGCATCGTGAGCAGTTCTTC. Encoded protein: CASSPGTGSHREQFF.